This passage covers 9 T cell receptor beta chains from one sample sequenced in a study of cytomegalovirus exposure and HLA in healthy donors. PCR primers comprised 60 Vbeta and 13 Jbeta primers. TCRdb keeps only in-frame clones here, not all; method: immunoSEQ multiplex PCR. The sample yields around 300,000 clones, 70% to 90% seen once. Sequencing was performed on PBMCs. These receptor sequences come from a woman aged 18-29 years in good health and CMV-seronegative.

The chain recombines TRBV5-4 with TRBJ2-7; 9 bases match TRBD2. Looked up from germline, CDR1 is SGHNT and CDR2 is YYREEE (reference sequence). V was pared by 1 base and J by 5 bases, with 7 bases of the junction left unmatched. The length of the CDR3 is 15 residues. CDR3 in DNA: TGTGCCAGCAGCTTGATGCGGGGGGGCCCCAACGAGCAGTACTTC. Its protein product is CASSLMRGGPNEQYF.

V and J are TRBV13 and TRBJ2-7; a weak D match, TRBD2 (6 bases). The V gene lost 1 base and the J gene lost 4 bases, with 17 bases spanning the gap. The CDR3 loop spans 16 amino acids. Germline loops: CDR1 PRHDT, CDR2 FYEKMQ (reference sequence). This CDR3 reads CASSLDSGREVYEQYF. CDR3 DNA sequence: TGTGCCAGCAGCTTAGATTCAGGCAGGGAGGTATACGAGCAGTACTTC.

The chain carries TRBV30 and TRBJ1-1; D may be TRBD1 (5 bases). The V gene's germline CDR1 is GTSNPN and CDR2 SVGIG (reference sequence). CDR3 length: 12 amino acids. The V end lost 8 bases, the J end lost 2 bases, and 12 bases lay between the germline ends. CDR3 sequence reads: CASDRTNTEAFF. DNA for the CDR3: TGTGCCAGTGACAGAACTAACACTGAAGCTTTCTTT.

CDR3 in amino acids: CASSLLSPTSDQYF. Written as DNA, the CDR3 is TGCGCCAGCAGCCTTCTTAGCCCGACTAGCGACCAGTACTTC. This sequence joins TRBV4-1 and TRBJ2-5, with 8 bases aligning to TRBD2. The V and J ends lost 4 bases and 10 bases, in that order; junction bases with no gene match: 11. The CDR3 is 14 amino acids. Germline V CDR1 and CDR2: MGHRA, YSYEKL.

This chain connects TRBV9 to TRBJ1-1; D gene uncertain. Trimming shortened V by 0 bases and J by 5 bases, and 5 bases separated the two germline ends. The CDR3 has 12 amino acids. Germline V lookup: CDR1 SGDLS, CDR2 YYNGEE. CDR3 bases: TGTGCCAGCAGCGTAGGGGCGACTGAAGCTTTCTTT. Protein product: CASSVGATEAFF.

The chain combines TRBV19 with TRBJ1-6; 10 nucleotides align to TRBD1. The length of the CDR3 is 14 residues. Germline V gene lookup returns CDR1 LNHDA and CDR2 SQIVND (reference sequence). V gave up 10 bases and J gave up 7 bases; unmatched junction bases: 7. CDR3 nucleotide sequence: TGTGCCACCTCCATGGGACAGGGGAATTCACCCCTCCACTTT. It codes for CATSMGQGNSPLHF. Full variable domain (missing parts from reference TRBV19 and TRBJ1-6): DGGITQSPKYLFRKEGQNVTLSCEQNLNHDAMYWYRQDPGQGLRLIYYSQIVNDFQKGDIAEGYSVSREKKESFPLTVTSAQKNPTAFYLCATSMGQGNSPLHFGNGTRLTVT.

The J gene is TRBJ2-1, the V gene TRBV27; 7 nucleotides align to TRBD2. The CDR3 is made up of 17 amino acids. V was clipped by 2 bases and J by 0 bases; unmatched bases: 7. The germline gives CDR1 MNHEY, CDR2 SMNVEV (reference sequence). CDR3 DNA sequence: TGTGCCAGCAGTTTAAGTAGCCCGGGAGGCTCCTACAATGAGCAGTTCTTC. It specifies CASSLSSPGGSYNEQFF.

V gene TRBV13 combines with J gene TRBJ2-2; 9 nucleotides agree with TRBD2. This CDR3 is 14 amino acids long. The V and J ends lost 5 bases and 4 bases, in that order; junction bases with no gene match: 2. Germline CDR1 is PRHDT and CDR2 is FYEKMQ (reference sequence). CDR3 DNA: TGTGCCAGCAGCAAGGGACTAGCCACCGGGGAGCTGTTTTTT. Encoded protein: CASSKGLATGELFF.

V and J are TRBV5-5 and TRBJ1-1; 7 bases agree with TRBD1. This CDR3 is 14 amino acids long. CDR1 SGHKS and CDR2 YYEKEE come from the germline V gene (reference sequence). After removal of 3 bases from V and 1 base from J, the junction contained 3 bases not matched to a gene. This chain's CDR3 is CASSYNRGNTEAFF. The CDR3 coding sequence is TGTGCCAGCAGCTACAACAGGGGGAACACTGAAGCTTTCTTT.